This passage covers 28 T cell receptor beta chains from one sample sequenced in a study of technical replicates of blood from a few donors. Generated by immunoSEQ multiplex PCR, the TCRdb table keeps only in-frame clones and is missing some. The sample has 75,000 to 100,000 clones, 85% to 95% seen once; the top ten hold roughly 0.27%. Sequencing used T cells isolated from PBMCs. The source of these receptors is a human donor in good health.

V and J are TRBV7-6 and TRBJ2-7, with D maybe TRBD2 (5 bases). The CDR3 loop spans 14 amino acids. V was clipped by 2 bases and J by 0 bases, with 8 bases between them. CDR1 and CDR2 (germline): SGHVS, FNYEAQ. CDR3 in amino acids: CASSLSGNSYEQYF. CDR3 nucleotide sequence: TGTGCCAGCAGCTTATCCGGGAACTCCTACGAGCAGTACTTC. Drawing the rest from reference TRBV7-6 and TRBJ2-7, the complete variable domain is GAGVSQSPRYKVTKRGQDVALRCDPISGHVSLYWYRQALGQGPEFLTYFNYEAQQDKSGLPNDRFSAERPEGSISTLTIQRTEQRDSAMYRCASSLSGNSYEQYFGPGTRLTVT.

The chain combines TRBV13 with TRBJ2-1; the D gene is possibly TRBD1 (6 bases). V was clipped by 7 bases and J by 0 bases, with 10 bases between them. This CDR3 contains 14 residues. The germline gives CDR1 PRHDT, CDR2 FYEKMQ (reference sequence). CDR3 in DNA: TGTGCCAGCACTGGACAGAGCTCCTACAATGAGCAGTTCTTC. It codes for CASTGQSSYNEQFF. The full variable domain, in which reference TRBV13 and TRBJ2-1 provide the parts outside the CDR3, is AAGVIQSPRHLIKEKRETATLKCYPIPRHDTVYWYQQGPGQDPQFLISFYEKMQSDKGSIPDRFSAQQFSDYHSELNMSSLELGDSALYFCASTGQSSYNEQFFGPGTRLTVL.

The chain joins TRBV6-5 to TRBJ2-4, with D possibly matching TRBD2 (6 bases). CDR1 is MNHEY and CDR2 is SVGAGI in the germline V gene. Deletions cut 2 bases from V and 1 base from J, with 9 bases between. The CDR3 totals 15 residues. Here the CDR3 DNA reads TGTGCCAGCAGTTACCTAGCGACGGCCAAAAACATTCAGTACTTC. The encoded protein is CASSYLATAKNIQYF.

This rearrangement joins TRBV28 to TRBJ1-1, with 9 bases matching TRBD1. The junction had 8 bases not matched to a gene; V was cut back by 3 bases and J by 0 bases. The CDR3 has 17 amino acids. Germline V lookup: CDR1 MDHEN, CDR2 SYDVKM. The CDR3 spells CASSFPWTGEMNTEAFF. The CDR3 coding sequence is TGTGCCAGCAGTTTCCCGTGGACAGGGGAGATGAACACTGAAGCTTTCTTT.

The rearrangement uses TRBV30 and TRBJ2-4; 8 bases align to TRBD1. This CDR3 region has 17 residues. Losses at the gene ends were 1 base for V and 3 bases for J; bases not matched to a gene: 11. The germline V gene encodes CDR1 GTSNPN and CDR2 SVGIG (reference sequence). Written as DNA, the CDR3 is TGTGCCTGGAGTGCCCCCCCGGGACAGGCGTACAAAAACATTCAGTACTTC. Its translation: CAWSAPPGQAYKNIQYF.

V and J are TRBV5-1 and TRBJ2-3, with D unclear. Between the trimmed V and J ends, which lost 0 bases and 4 bases, there was a span of 9 bases. This CDR3 is built from 14 residues. Germline V gives CDR1 SGHRS, CDR2 YFSETQ. CDR3 protein: CASSLGLEPDTQYF. The CDR3 bases are TGCGCCAGCAGCTTGGGTCTAGAACCAGATACGCAGTATTTT.

The chain carries TRBV28 and TRBJ2-7; TRBD1 aligns across 12 bases. The CDR3 has 15 residues. V dropped 6 bases and J dropped 3; count of bases not matched to a gene: 6. Germline CDR1 reads MDHEN; CDR2 reads SYDVKM. The CDR3 loop is CASSPGTGGVYEQYF. CDR3 DNA sequence: TGTGCCAGCAGCCCTGGGACAGGGGGCGTCTACGAGCAGTACTTC.

This sequence joins TRBV28 and TRBJ1-2, with D perhaps TRBD1 (5 bases). The V end was cut by 5 bases, the J end by 4 bases, with 20 bases between. The CDR3 is made up of 16 amino acids. CDR1 MDHEN and CDR2 SYDVKM come from the germline V gene. The DNA of the CDR3 is TGTGCCAGCAGTCAATTAACACTATACAGGCGCTATGGCTACACCTTC. Translation gives CASSQLTLYRRYGYTF.

The chain employs TRBV7-6 and TRBJ2-7; D remains ambiguous. The CDR3 totals 11 residues. With 3 bases removed from V and 3 bases from J, the gap between germline ends came to 3 bases. CDR1 and CDR2 (germline): SGHVS, FNYEAQ. CDR3 nucleotide sequence: TGTGCCAGCAGCTTCAACTACGAGCAGTACTTC. Amino acids: CASSFNYEQYF. The full variable domain, with the rest looked up from reference TRBV7-6 and TRBJ2-7, is GAGVSQSPRYKVTKRGQDVALRCDPISGHVSLYWYRQALGQGPEFLTYFNYEAQQDKSGLPNDRFSAERPEGSISTLTIQRTEQRDSAMYRCASSFNYEQYFGPGTRLTVT.

The V and J genes are TRBV7-9 and TRBJ1-1; TRBD1 agrees at 8 bases. The trim removed 5 bases at V and 1 base at J, leaving 9 bases unmatched. The CDR3 spans 16 residues. Per germline, CDR1 SEHNR and CDR2 FQNEAQ (reference sequence). The CDR3 DNA reads as TGTGCCAGCAGCCCCCCAGGGGGCAGGGGGAACACTGAAGCTTTCTTT. The encoded protein is CASSPPGGRGNTEAFF.

V usage is TRBV28 and J usage is TRBJ2-4; D remains ambiguous. Germline V gene lookup returns CDR1 MDHEN and CDR2 SYDVKM. Trimming took 5 bases from V and 0 from J, leaving 8 bases between them. The CDR3 is made up of 14 amino acids. CDR3 sequence (DNA): TGTGCCAGCAGTCCCACTACAGCCAAAAACATTCAGTACTTC. Amino acid sequence: CASSPTTAKNIQYF. Based on the CDR3 plus reference TRBV28 and TRBJ2-4, the full variable domain is DVKVTQSSRYLVKRTGEKVFLECVQDMDHENMFWYRQDPGLGLRLIYFSYDVKMKEKGDIPEGYSVSREKKERFSLILESASTNQTSMYLCASSPTTAKNIQYFGAGTRLSVL.

The chain employs TRBV7-8 and TRBJ1-5; D remains unclear. V lost 5 bases, J lost 7 bases, and 21 bases lay in between. The germline V gene has CDR1 SGHVS and CDR2 FQNEAQ. This CDR3 is built from 16 residues. The CDR3: CASSPIIPGSGQPQHF. Written as DNA, the CDR3 is TGTGCCAGCAGCCCAATCATCCCGGGGAGCGGCCAGCCCCAGCATTTT. Full variable domain (missing parts from reference TRBV7-8 and TRBJ1-5): GAGVSQSPRYKVAKRGQDVALRCDPISGHVSLFWYQQALGQGPEFLTYFQNEAQLDKSGLPSDRFFAERPEGSVSTLKIQRTQQEDSAVYLCASSPIIPGSGQPQHFGDGTRLSIL.

The V gene is TRBV19, the J gene TRBJ1-1, with D uncertain. The length of the CDR3 is 14 residues. Looked up from germline, CDR1 is LNHDA and CDR2 is SQIVND (reference sequence). Trimming took 6 bases from V and 4 from J, leaving 15 bases between them. CDR3 sequence (DNA): TGTGCCAGTAGGCCCGTTGAGGGAACCACTGAAGCTTTCTTT. It translates to CASRPVEGTTEAFF.

The genes are TRBV19 and TRBJ1-2; no clear D. Germline lookup yields CDR1 LNHDA and CDR2 SQIVND (reference sequence). The V end was cut by 5 bases, the J end by 2 bases, with 12 bases between. This CDR3 is 14 amino acids long. The CDR3 bases are TGTGCCAGTAGTCTCCTGCGAGGGAACTATGGCTACACCTTC. Protein sequence: CASSLLRGNYGYTF.

The chain couples TRBV19 to TRBJ2-7; D might be TRBD2 (6 bases). The CDR3 is 13 residues long. CDR1 LNHDA and CDR2 SQIVND come from the germline V gene (reference sequence). The V and J ends lost 3 bases and 6 bases respectively, with 12 bases between them. CDR3 amino acids: CASSIRERIEQYF. CDR3 in DNA: TGTGCCAGTAGTATCCGGGAGCGAATCGAGCAGTACTTC.

This clone was recorded only once. The J gene is TRBJ2-7, the V gene TRBV21-1; the DNA was not used to check the table's D call, TRBD1. TRBV21-1 is marked as a pseudogene. This CDR3 contains 14 residues. CDR3 coding DNA: TGTGCCAACCTAAAAGACAGGGTTCACCACGAGCAGTACTTC. Encoded protein: CANLKDRVHHEQYF.

V gene TRBV28 combines with J gene TRBJ1-2; D possibly corresponds to TRBD1 (5 bases). The V and J ends lost 6 bases and 1 base respectively, with 12 bases between them. Germline V gene lookup returns CDR1 MDHEN and CDR2 SYDVKM. The CDR3 loop spans 14 amino acids. The CDR3 is CASRGPGINYGYTF. The DNA of the CDR3 is TGTGCCAGCAGGGGCCCAGGGATTAACTATGGCTACACCTTC.

V gene TRBV6-6 combines with J gene TRBJ1-2; 7 bases align to TRBD1. CDR1 and CDR2 (germline): MNHNY, SVGAGI (reference sequence). Germline trimming cut 6 bases from V and 1 base from J; bases unmatched to any gene: 5. The CDR3 is 14 residues long. The chain's CDR3 is CASSSGTVNYGYTF. The CDR3 region has the DNA TGTGCCAGCAGCTCCGGGACAGTTAACTATGGCTACACCTTC.

In its sample, this clone was seen once. The junction departs from germline at one end; a sequencing error may be responsible. The rearrangement joins TRBV6-1 to TRBJ2-7; 9 positions match TRBD2. CDR1 and CDR2 (germline): MNHNS, SASEGT. This CDR3 has 12 amino acids. CDR3 sequence (DNA): TGTGCCAGCACCGAACTTCTAGCGGGGCCCCACTTC. Protein sequence: CASTELLAGPHF.

The chain joins TRBV10-2 to TRBJ1-1; 8 bases fit TRBD1. The germline CDR1 and CDR2 sequences are WSHSY and SAAADI. There are 15 residues in the CDR3. V trimming: 4 bases; J trimming: 1 base; junction bases outside the gene matches: 5. The CDR3 is CASSVGTGGNTEAFF. CDR3 sequence (DNA): TGCGCCAGCAGTGTAGGGACAGGCGGGAACACTGAAGCTTTCTTT.

The J gene is TRBJ1-4, the V gene TRBV18; 7 positions agree with TRBD1. This CDR3 comprises 15 residues. Trimming took 4 bases from V and 0 from J; bases not matched to a gene: 2. Looked up from germline, CDR1 is KGHSH and CDR2 is LQKENI. DNA for the CDR3: TGTGCCAGCTCACAAGACAGGGCAACTAATGAAAAACTGTTTTTT. This sequence encodes CASSQDRATNEKLFF.

The table lists this clone with a few counts. This sequence joins TRBV6-1 and TRBJ1-1; 7 bases fit TRBD1. From germline, CDR1 is MNHNS and CDR2 SASEGT. The CDR3 is 14 amino acids. V was clipped by 3 bases and J by 3 bases; unmatched bases: 4. The CDR3 is CASSDGTGDTEAFF. As DNA, the CDR3 is TGTGCCAGCAGTGATGGAACAGGGGACACTGAAGCTTTCTTT.

The chain employs TRBV10-1 and TRBJ1-5; 8 bases agree with TRBD1. The CDR3 contains 16 residues. From germline, CDR1 is WNHNN and CDR2 SYGVQD (reference sequence). Unmatched junction bases numbered 4, after V lost 0 bases and J lost 3 bases. The CDR3 region has the DNA TGCGCCAGCAGTGAGTCAGGACAGGGCGCCAATCAGCCCCAGCATTTT. Its protein product is CASSESGQGANQPQHF.

The sample holds one count of this clone. The V and J genes are TRBV7-9 and TRBJ2-3, with D possibly being TRBD1 (5 bases). V shed 4 bases and J shed 0 bases, with 11 bases lying between them. The length of the CDR3 is 15 residues. Germline CDR1 is SEHNR and CDR2 is FQNEAQ (reference sequence). As DNA, the CDR3 is TGTGCCAGCAGCTCGACAGACCTAAGCACAGATACGCAGTATTTT. Its protein is CASSSTDLSTDTQYF.

This chain joins TRBV28 and TRBJ2-1, with D perhaps TRBD2 (6 bases). The CDR3 has 16 amino acids. CDR1 and CDR2 from the germline V gene are MDHEN and SYDVKM. The ends were cut back, 3 bases at V and 6 bases at J, with 18 bases in the middle. DNA for the CDR3: TGTGCCAGCAGTTTGCTTAGGAGGGGTTTCCTCAATGAGCAGTTCTTC. Its translation: CASSLLRRGFLNEQFF.

V gene TRBV6-5 combines with J gene TRBJ1-6; 8 bases fit TRBD1. This CDR3 spans 14 amino acids. From germline, CDR1 is MNHEY and CDR2 SVGAGI. The V gene end was trimmed by 5 bases and the J gene end by 5 bases; junction bases not matched to a gene: 2. CDR3 amino acids: CASSGQGNNSPLHF. CDR3 nucleotides: TGTGCCAGCAGTGGACAGGGTAATAATTCACCCCTCCACTTT.

V and J are TRBV7-3 and TRBJ2-7, with 14 bases lining up with TRBD2. The germline gives CDR1 SGHTA, CDR2 FQGTGA. CDR3 size: 15 residues. V gave up 5 bases and J gave up 2 bases; unmatched junction bases: 2. CDR3 sequence: CASSPGLAGAYEQYF. The CDR3, as DNA: TGTGCCAGCAGCCCGGGACTAGCGGGGGCCTACGAGCAGTACTTC.

This clone has only one observation. The chain couples TRBV6-5 to TRBJ1-6, with 7 positions matching TRBD1. The V gene end was trimmed by 6 bases and the J gene end by 7 bases; junction bases not matched to a gene: 6. The CDR3 has 14 residues. Germline lookup yields CDR1 MNHEY and CDR2 SVGAGI. CDR3 bases: TGTGCCAGCAGACGCGCCAGGGGGAATTCACCCCTCCACTTT. Amino acids: CASRRARGNSPLHF.